This TCR beta chain was retrieved from a study of spatial heterogeneity in lung cancer. Overall study results and limits: Tracking of tumor mutation counts was seen in expanded intratumoral alpha and beta TCR counts. Regional and ubiquitous nonsynonymous mutations were tracked by counts of regional and ubiquitous expanded TCRs, respectively.

MiXCR, applied by TCRdb to the 5' RACE reads, yields one record per CDR3 protein. The sample lists about 23,000 distinct CDR3 sequences, roughly 6.7% occurring once. Germline loops: CDR1 SEHNR, CDR2 FQNEAQ (reference sequence). The CDR3 is 13 residues long. There are many counts of this clonotype. The antigen is undetermined. The junction departs from the called germline gene at one end, perhaps through a read error. Time point indicated: sample taken at primary tumor resection. The cohort: around 79 early-stage, untreated non-small cell lung cancer patients. From tumor, nontumor lung or frozen PBMC, whole RNA was taken unsorted for sequencing.

The TCR comes from a male donor with early-stage non-small cell lung cancer. V usage is TRBV7-9 and J usage is TRBJ2-4; 8 bases match TRBD1. Sequenced here: lung tumor tissue, sampled at surgery. The CDR3 spells CASSLASGTGQNF. Here the CDR3 DNA reads TGTGCCAGCAGCTTAGCTTCGGGGACAGGACAGAACTTC. Supplemented by reference TRBV7-9 and TRBJ2-4, the full variable domain reads DTGVSQNPRHKITKRGQNVTFRCDPISEHNRLYWYRQTLGQGPEFLTYFQNEAQLEKSRLLSDRFSAERPKGSFSTLEIQRTEQGDSAMYLCASSLASGTGQNFGAGTRLSVL.